This entry describes one T cell receptor (beta chain). Primers used in a second PCR of about 6 to 11 cycles were a sample-barcoded 5' primer and a J-beta primer mix. TCRdb independently ran MiXCR on the 5' RACE reads; one entry per CDR3 protein. The table has 1.5 million to 2 million distinct CDR3 sequences, 28% seen once. The data derive from a study of blood T cells in healthy people across ages. The sequence came from a woman aged 25 to 39 in good health. Sequences were obtained from blood.

The DNA of the CDR3 is TGTGCCAGCAGTTTACGAACCGGCCAAGGGAGGGGCTATGGCTACACCTTC. This translates into CASSLRTGQGRGYGYTF. The rearrangement uses TRBV12-3 or TRBV12-4 and TRBJ1-2; TRBD1 is a possible D gene (5 bases). V lost 2 bases and J lost 4, with 20 bases in between. There are 17 residues in the CDR3.